This is a list of T cell receptor beta chains from one sample in a study of Graves' ophthalmopathy and Graves' hyperthyroidism. MiXCR was run by TCRdb on the multiplex PCR reads, yielding one entry per CDR3 protein. This sample has 580,000 or so distinct CDR3 sequences; roughly 40% occur once, and the top ten carry about 4%. The sample consisted of peripheral blood or thyroid tissue (not recorded which). The receptors come from an adult man with Graves' hyperthyroidism. CDR3s include the opening cysteine and the closing phenylalanine or tryptophan. A D gene is named only where the DNA matches it firmly. Clone size is stated in some rows and not others, as once, few, many or a class when expanded.

-	TRBV28	few	TRBJ1-2	TGTGCCAGCAGTTATGGGGGACTCAATGGCTACACCTTC	CASSYGGLNGYTF
-	TRBV24-1	-	TRBJ2-3	TGTGCCACCGGTGGTGGGACTGCAGATACGCAGTATTTT	CATGGGTADTQYF
-	TRBV3-1	-	TRBJ2-5	TGTGCCAGCAGCCAAGTAGGGAACCAAGAGACCCAGTACTTC	CASSQVGNQETQYF
TRBD2	TRBV6-5	few	TRBJ2-1	TGTGCCAGCAGTTATACTAGCGGGAGTTTGAATGAGCAGTTCTTC	CASSYTSGSLNEQFF
-	TRBV2	many	TRBJ1-1	TGTGCCAGCAGGGGGAGGGCGGGAAATGAAGCTTTCTTT	CASRGRAGNEAFF
-	TRBV5-4	once	TRBJ1-1	TGTGCCAGCAGCCTGACTAGCGGGGGGCCCATGAACACTGAAGCTTTCTTT	CASSLTSGGPMNTEAFF
-	TRBV6-1	many	TRBJ2-2	TGTGCCAGCAATTGGCTAGCGAGTACTGGGGAGCTGTTTTTT	CASNWLASTGELFF
-	TRBV5-1	-	TRBJ1-1	TGCGCCAGCAGCTCGCCCGGGATGGGCACTGAAGCTTTCTTT	CASSSPGMGTEAFF
TRBD1	TRBV7-9	few	TRBJ2-5	TGTGCCAGCAGCTTTGGGACAGGGGAAGAGACCCAGTACTTT	CASSFGTGEETQYF
TRBD1	TRBV5-1	-	TRBJ2-3	TGCGCCAGCAGCTCGCTGACAGGGGGAGCAGATACGCAGTATTTT	CASSSLTGGADTQYF
-	TRBV4-2	-	TRBJ1-2	TGTGCCAGCAGCCTAGGACTAGCGGGGGCGAGCTACACCTTC	CASSLGLAGASYTF
-	TRBV5-1	many	TRBJ1-2	TGCGCCAGCAGCTTGGATGGTACATATGGCTACACCTTC	CASSLDGTYGYTF
-	TRBV10-2	many	TRBJ1-1	TGCGCCAGCAGTGAATCTATGGCTGAAGCTTTCTTT	CASSESMAEAFF
-	TRBV7-9	-	TRBJ2-1	TGTGCCAGCAGCTTTACGGAGTACTCCTACAATGAGCAGTTCTTC	CASSFTEYSYNEQFF
-	TRBV6-5	many	TRBJ2-7	TGTGCCAGCACCACACAGGGGAGGTACGAGCAGTACTTC	CASTTQGRYEQYF